This T cell receptor beta chain was sequenced in a study of neurological immune-mediated disorders. Whenever a sequencing run was performed, it yielded over 170 million TCR-beta sequences from 15-18 subjects. TCRdb fed the 5' RACE reads into MiXCR, producing one record per CDR3 protein. The sample comprises roughly 80,000 distinct CDR3 sequences, 10% of which are singletons, and 1.8% rests with the top ten. The CDR3 length is 17 residues. Trimming cost V 3 bases and J 1 base; bases outside gene matches: 6. Germline V gene data show CDR1 as KGHDR and CDR2 as SFDVKD. Sequenced: PBMCs. The J gene is TRBJ2-2, the V gene TRBV24-1, with 8 bases matching TRBD2. This clonotype originated in a middle-aged man in good health. Here the CDR3 reads CATSDPILAENTGELFF. In DNA form, the CDR3 reads TGTGCCACCAGTGATCCGATACTAGCGGAGAACACCGGGGAGCTGTTTTTT.